The 29 T cell receptor beta chains in this list originate from one sample, sequenced in a study of T cell changes during pregnancy in multiple sclerosis. Profiling relied on immunoSEQ multiplex PCR, and the TCRdb table lists in-frame clones only, not all of them. Among some 49,000 clones listed, about 90% were seen once. The sample in question was peripheral blood, obtained after pregnancy. Receptors originate from a female donor in good health, enrolled as a control in a pregnancy study.

This clone was observed a handful of times. The chain employs TRBV12-5 and TRBJ2-1, with 16 bases aligning to TRBD2. Trimming took 0 bases from V and 2 from J; bases not matched to a gene: 4. CDR3 length equals 19 residues. CDR1 and CDR2 from the germline V gene are LGHNT and FRNRAP. The CDR3 here is CASGLVQGLAGGPYNEQFF. CDR3 coding DNA: TGTGCTAGTGGTTTGGTACAGGGACTAGCGGGGGGGCCCTACAATGAGCAGTTCTTC.

The genes are TRBV9 and TRBJ2-3, with D possibly matching TRBD2 (5 bases). Germline assignment: CDR1 SGDLS and CDR2 YYNGEE. This CDR3 is built from 11 residues. V lost 5 bases and J lost 5, with 6 bases in between. The CDR3 region has the DNA TGTGCCAGCAGTGCGGGAGATACGCAGTATTTT. It translates to CASSAGDTQYF.

This clone was detected once. This chain links TRBV11-2 with TRBJ1-5; D is perhaps TRBD1 (6 bases). The germline V gene has CDR1 SGHAT and CDR2 FQNNGV. V was clipped by 2 bases and J by 7 bases, with 15 bases between them. The CDR3 runs to 15 residues. The CDR3: CASSLQQGVGQPQHF. DNA for the CDR3: TGTGCCAGCAGCTTACAACAGGGCGTAGGGCAGCCCCAGCATTTT.

The chain is built from TRBV27 and TRBJ2-7; D may be TRBD2 (5 bases). This CDR3 has 13 residues. Germline V gene sequence: CDR1 MNHEY, CDR2 SMNVEV (reference sequence). The germline V and J ends were trimmed by 8 bases and 0 bases, with 11 bases remaining between them. CDR3 sequence (DNA): TGTGCCAGCGGGGAGACGATCTCCTACGAGCAGTACTTC. Amino acids: CASGETISYEQYF.

The V and J genes are TRBV4-3 and TRBJ2-6; TRBD1 matches 8 bases. The junction had 5 bases not matched to a gene; V was cut back by 7 bases and J by 0 bases. The CDR3 extends over 16 amino acids. The germline CDR1 and CDR2 sequences are LGHNA and YSLEER. The CDR3 nucleotides are TGCGCCAGCACCACAGGGGGTACCTCTGGGGCCAACGTCCTGACTTTC. This encodes CASTTGGTSGANVLTF.

V and J are TRBV13 and TRBJ1-1; a weak D match, TRBD1 (5 bases). Germline CDR1 PRHDT, CDR2 FYEKMQ (reference sequence). V was clipped by 5 bases and J by 0 bases, with 10 bases between them. CDR3 length: 14 amino acids. The CDR3 sequence is CASSNDSLNTEAFF. In DNA form, the CDR3 reads TGTGCCAGCAGCAACGACAGCCTGAACACTGAAGCTTTCTTT. The full variable domain, rest sourced from reference TRBV13 and TRBJ1-1, is AAGVIQSPRHLIKEKRETATLKCYPIPRHDTVYWYQQGPGQDPQFLISFYEKMQSDKGSIPDRFSAQQFSDYHSELNMSSLELGDSALYFCASSNDSLNTEAFFGQGTRLTVV.

The chain carries TRBV20-1 and TRBJ2-1; D is perhaps TRBD2 (6 bases). CDR3 length: 11 residues. With 5 bases removed from V and 7 bases from J, the gap between germline ends came to 9 bases. The germline V gene has CDR1 DFQATT and CDR2 SNEGSKA (reference sequence). CDR3 residues: CSARLVNEQFF. For the CDR3, the DNA is TGCAGTGCTCGACTAGTTAATGAGCAGTTCTTC.

This clone was seen just once. J is TRBJ2-1 and V is TRBV6-5, with D possibly TRBD2 on 5 matching bases. There are 15 residues in the CDR3. The germline CDR1 and CDR2 sequences are MNHEY and SVGAGI. V lost 8 bases to trimming and J lost 0 bases, with 14 bases between them. CDR3 sequence (DNA): TGTGCCAGCCGCGAGGACTTATACTCCTACAATGAGCAGTTCTTC. It is translated as CASREDLYSYNEQFF.

The chain has TRBV2 and TRBJ1-2; possible D gene TRBD1, 5 bases. V gave up 7 bases and J gave up 6 bases, with 27 bases separating them. CDR3 length: 17 residues. Germline V gives CDR1 SNHLY, CDR2 FYNNEI. CDR3 loop: CASTPNHLIRKGDGYTF. Here the CDR3 DNA reads TGTGCCAGCACTCCCAACCATCTAATCCGAAAAGGGGATGGCTACACCTTC.

This chain links TRBV5-1 with TRBJ2-1; D remains ambiguous. The V gene lost 4 bases and the J gene lost 4 bases, with 9 bases spanning the gap. The germline CDR1 and CDR2 sequences are SGHRS and YFSETQ. The CDR3 consists of 13 residues. The DNA of the CDR3 is TGCGCCAGCAGCACGACTGGATACAATGAGCAGTTCTTC. Translating it yields CASSTTGYNEQFF.

The chain employs TRBV7-3 and TRBJ2-7; 10 nucleotides agree with TRBD1. Per germline, CDR1 SGHTA and CDR2 FQGTGA. This CDR3 spans 15 amino acids. The J segment lost 6 bases and the V segment lost 2 bases, leaving 7 bases of the junction unmatched. CDR3 amino acids: CASSLSPGTGVEQYF. Here the CDR3 DNA reads TGTGCCAGCAGCTTATCGCCGGGGACAGGGGTCGAGCAGTACTTC.

This clone was seen only once. The chain combines TRBV5-5 with TRBJ1-6; 7 bases are shared with TRBD1. Trimming removed 4 bases from V and 5 bases from J; junction bases left unmatched: 6. CDR1 is SGHKS, CDR2 YYEKEE, per germline (reference sequence). This CDR3 is built from 15 residues. In DNA, the CDR3 is TGTGCCAGCAGCGACCGGGACAGTCATAATTCACCCCTCCACTTT. Protein: CASSDRDSHNSPLHF.

J is TRBJ1-2 and V is TRBV5-8; 7 bases are shared with TRBD1. The germline V gene encodes CDR1 SGHTS and CDR2 YDEGEE. The CDR3 consists of 17 residues. Trimming at V came to 0 bases and at J to 0 bases, leaving 8 bases not matched to a gene. The CDR3 sequence: CASSLDRGLLANYGYTF. The CDR3 DNA reads as TGTGCCAGCAGCTTGGATAGGGGGCTCTTAGCTAACTATGGCTACACCTTC.

This chain uses TRBV5-1 with TRBJ2-3; 9 bases are a match to TRBD1. Germline V lookup: CDR1 SGHRS, CDR2 YFSETQ. V lost 4 bases to trimming and J lost 3 bases; unmatched junction nucleotides: 6. CDR3 length: 15 residues. Here the CDR3 reads CASSIYRGPTDTQYF. The CDR3 bases are TGCGCCAGCAGCATTTACAGGGGGCCTACAGATACGCAGTATTTT.

The sample holds a few counts of this clone. This rearrangement joins TRBV9 to TRBJ1-5; 9 bases are a match to TRBD1. This CDR3 is 15 amino acids long. Germline V lookup: CDR1 SGDLS, CDR2 YYNGEE. Trimming removed 4 bases from V and 7 bases from J; junction bases left unmatched: 9. The CDR3 sequence is CASSQGQGNGQPQHF. In DNA form, the CDR3 reads TGTGCCAGCAGCCAAGGACAGGGGAATGGGCAGCCCCAGCATTTT.

This sequence joins TRBV13 and TRBJ2-3, with TRBD1 matching over 8 bases. Trimming removed 3 bases from V and 2 bases from J; junction bases left unmatched: 7. Germline V lookup: CDR1 PRHDT, CDR2 FYEKMQ (reference sequence). CDR3 length: 16 residues. CDR3 in DNA: TGTGCCAGCAGCTTCCGGACAGGGATGGACACAGATACGCAGTATTTT. It is translated as CASSFRTGMDTDTQYF.

The chain recombines TRBV7-2 with TRBJ2-7, with 8 bases identical to TRBD2. The germline CDR1 and CDR2 sequences are SGHTA and FQGNSA. Trimming removed 3 bases from V and 4 bases from J; junction bases left unmatched: 8. The CDR3 is 15 amino acids. The CDR3 sequence: CASSLTGGLDYEQYF. The CDR3 bases are TGTGCCAGCAGCTTGACGGGGGGGCTGGATTACGAGCAGTACTTC.

This clone was counted once. The CDR3 DNA reads as TGTGCCAGCAGCGATAGTACAGGTCTTCCCCTTTATGGCTACACCTTC. Translated: CASSDSTGLPLYGYTF. This sequence joins TRBV9 and TRBJ1-2, with D maybe TRBD1 (5 bases). Looked up from germline, CDR1 is SGDLS and CDR2 is YYNGEE. Trimming left V 3 bases short and J 5 bases short, with 20 bases between. The CDR3 has 16 amino acids. Full variable domain (outside the CDR3, taken from reference TRBV9 and TRBJ1-2): DSGVTQTPKHLITATGQRVTLRCSPRSGDLSVYWYQQSLDQGLQFLIQYYNGEERAKGNILERFSAQQFPDLHSELNLSSLELGDSALYFCASSDSTGLPLYGYTFGSGTRLTVV.

V usage is TRBV5-1 and J usage is TRBJ2-7, with D uncertain. The CDR3 spans 15 residues. V was trimmed by 4 bases and J by 2 bases, leaving 16 bases between them. Germline assignment: CDR1 SGHRS and CDR2 YFSETQ. The CDR3 DNA follows: TGCGCCAGCAGCCGTAGACCCGCGGCCCCCTACGAGCAGTACTTC. Residues: CASSRRPAAPYEQYF.

The rearrangement links TRBV9 to TRBJ2-6; TRBD1 matches 10 bases. The CDR3 is 20 residues long. Per germline, CDR1 SGDLS and CDR2 YYNGEE. Trimming cost V 4 bases and J 8 bases; bases outside gene matches: 21. CDR3 DNA sequence: TGTGCCAGCAGCTCCCACTCCGGGACAGGGGCGACCTTGGGCACCAACGTCCTGACTTTC. Its protein product is CASSSHSGTGATLGTNVLTF. The full variable domain, in which reference TRBV9 and TRBJ2-6 provide the parts outside the CDR3, is DSGVTQTPKHLITATGQRVTLRCSPRSGDLSVYWYQQSLDQGLQFLIQYYNGEERAKGNILERFSAQQFPDLHSELNLSSLELGDSALYFCASSSHSGTGATLGTNVLTFGAGSRLTVL.

The chain is built from TRBV7-2 and TRBJ2-7; TRBD2 might be the D (5 bases). Germline V gives CDR1 SGHTA, CDR2 FQGNSA. CDR3 length: 13 amino acids. The germline V and J ends were trimmed by 1 base and 7 bases, with 11 bases remaining between them. This CDR3 reads CASSLVAGGEQYF. The CDR3, as DNA: TGTGCCAGCAGCTTAGTTGCGGGTGGAGAGCAGTACTTC. The whole variable domain, filled in from reference TRBV7-2 and TRBJ2-7, reads GAGVSQSPSNKVTEKGKDVELRCDPISGHTALYWYRQSLGQGLEFLIYFQGNSAPDKSGLPSDRFSAERTGGSVSTLTIQRTQQEDSAVYLCASSLVAGGEQYFGPGTRLTVT.

The chain uses TRBV11-3 and TRBJ2-3; 8 positions agree with TRBD1. J was trimmed by 0 bases and V by 4 bases; bases with no gene match: 3. CDR1 is SGHNT and CDR2 is YENEEA in the germline V gene. The CDR3 has 15 residues. This chain's CDR3 is CASSSRTGSTDTQYF. The CDR3 region has the DNA TGTGCCAGCAGCTCGAGGACAGGGAGCACAGATACGCAGTATTTT.

The V call is TRBV7-6, the J call TRBJ2-1, with 7 bases that match TRBD2. Germline CDR1 reads SGHVS; CDR2 reads FNYEAQ. The CDR3 runs to 16 residues. After removal of 1 base from V and 7 bases from J, the junction contained 10 bases not matched to a gene. The CDR3 spells CASSLGFAGVSNEQFF. CDR3 nucleotide sequence: TGTGCCAGCAGCTTAGGATTTGCGGGAGTTTCGAATGAGCAGTTCTTC.

The V and J genes are TRBV27 and TRBJ1-5; weak D call: TRBD1 (5 bases). This CDR3 comprises 15 residues. Germline CDR1 MNHEY, CDR2 SMNVEV (reference sequence). The V and J ends lost 6 bases and 9 bases respectively, with 21 bases between them. CDR3 in amino acids: CASRITSGAGGPQHF. For the CDR3, the DNA is TGTGCCAGCAGGATCACCTCGGGTGCGGGGGGGCCCCAGCATTTT.

This chain joins TRBV9 and TRBJ1-2, with TRBD1 matching 7 bases. The CDR3 contains 12 residues. The J segment lost 8 bases and the V segment lost 7 bases, leaving 8 bases of the junction unmatched. Looked up from germline, CDR1 is SGDLS and CDR2 is YYNGEE. The chain's CDR3 is CASETGAGGYTF. The DNA of the CDR3 is TGTGCCAGCGAAACAGGGGCAGGGGGCTACACCTTC.

CDR3: CASSATGDEQYF. CDR3 nucleotides: TGTGCCAGCAGCGCTACAGGGGACGAGCAGTACTTC. The V and J genes are TRBV7-9 and TRBJ2-7; 7 bases line up with TRBD1. CDR1 is SEHNR, CDR2 FQNEAQ, per germline (reference sequence). The CDR3 sequence is 12 residues long. With 5 bases clipped from V and 5 bases from J, the junction kept 3 bases outside the gene matches.

J is TRBJ2-7 and V is TRBV29-1, with D unclear. V gave up 4 bases and J gave up 2 bases, with 9 bases separating them. Germline CDR1 is SQVTM and CDR2 is ANQGSEA. CDR3 size: 12 residues. The chain's CDR3 is CSVGSSPYEQYF. The DNA of the CDR3 is TGCAGCGTTGGTTCCAGTCCCTACGAGCAGTACTTC.

This sequence joins TRBV4-3 and TRBJ2-3; 13 bases line up with TRBD2. CDR1 LGHNA and CDR2 YSLEER come from the germline V gene. The V and J ends lost 0 bases and 2 bases, in that order; junction bases with no gene match: 11. The CDR3 consists of 20 residues. CDR3 residues: CASSQDLGLAGVSFTDTQYF. The CDR3 DNA follows: TGCGCCAGCAGCCAAGATCTAGGACTAGCGGGGGTCTCTTTCACAGATACGCAGTATTTT.

V is TRBV5-6 and J is TRBJ1-2; D ambiguous. Per germline, CDR1 SGHDT and CDR2 YYEEEE. V gave up 5 bases and J gave up 2 bases, with 13 bases separating them. The CDR3 has 14 residues. The CDR3 loop reads CASRVETDNYGYTF. The CDR3 DNA is TGTGCCAGCAGAGTGGAAACAGACAACTATGGCTACACCTTC.